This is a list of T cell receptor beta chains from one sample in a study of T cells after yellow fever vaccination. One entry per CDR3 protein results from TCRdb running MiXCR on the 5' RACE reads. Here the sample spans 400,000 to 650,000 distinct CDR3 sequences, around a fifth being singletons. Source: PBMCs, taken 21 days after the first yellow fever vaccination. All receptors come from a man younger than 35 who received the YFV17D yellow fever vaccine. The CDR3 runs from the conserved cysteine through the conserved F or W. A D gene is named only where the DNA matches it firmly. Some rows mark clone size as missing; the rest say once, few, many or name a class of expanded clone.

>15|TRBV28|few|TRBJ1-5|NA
TGTGCCAGCAGATTCGGGGACACCAGCAATCAGCCCCAGCATTTT
CASRFGDTSNQPQHF
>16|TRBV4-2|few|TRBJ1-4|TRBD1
TGTGCCAGCAGCCTCCGACAGGGGACGACTAATGAAAAACTGTTTTTT
CASSLRQGTTNEKLFF
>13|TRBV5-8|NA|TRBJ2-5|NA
TGTGCCAACCATCTTCCGGGTTTGGAGACCCAGTACTTC
CANHLPGLETQYF
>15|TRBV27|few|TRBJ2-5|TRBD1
TGTGCCAGCGCCGGGACAGGGGCATCCCAAGAGACCCAGTACTTC
CASAGTGASQETQYF
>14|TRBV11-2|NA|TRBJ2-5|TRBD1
TGTGCCAGCAGGTACAGGGGCTCCCAAGAGACCCAGTACTTC
CASRYRGSQETQYF
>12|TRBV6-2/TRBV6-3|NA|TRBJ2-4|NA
TGTGCCAGCTCTCGCAGGGGAGACATTCAGTACTTC
CASSRRGDIQYF
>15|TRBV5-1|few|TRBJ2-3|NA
TGCGCCAGCAGCTTGGGACTAGTCGGCACAGATACGCAGTATTTT
CASSLGLVGTDTQYF
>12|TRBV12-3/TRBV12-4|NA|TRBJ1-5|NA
TGTGCCACCTCAGGTATTAGTCAGCCCCAGCATTTT
CATSGISQPQHF
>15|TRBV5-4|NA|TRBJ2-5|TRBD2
TGTGCCAGCAGCATAGGACTAGCGGGGATAGAGACCCAGTACTTC
CASSIGLAGIETQYF
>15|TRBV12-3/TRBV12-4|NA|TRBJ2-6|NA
TGTGCCAGCAGTTCCCTCAGCTCTGGGGCCAACGTCCTGACTTTC
CASSSLSSGANVLTF
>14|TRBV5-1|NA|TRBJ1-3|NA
TGCGCCAGCAGCTTGGAAGGTTCGGCAAACACCATATATTTT
CASSLEGSANTIYF
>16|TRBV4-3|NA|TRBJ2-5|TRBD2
TGCGCCAGCAGCTTCGGGACTAGCGGGCCCCAAGAGACCCAGTACTTC
CASSFGTSGPQETQYF
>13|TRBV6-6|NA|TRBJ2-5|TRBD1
TGTGCCAGTACCCAGGGGGCGCTTGAGACCCAGTACTTC
CASTQGALETQYF
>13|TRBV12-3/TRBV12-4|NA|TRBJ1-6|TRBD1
TGTGCCAGCACGGGACAGGGTAATTCACCCCTCCACTTT
CASTGQGNSPLHF
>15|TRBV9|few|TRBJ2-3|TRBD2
TGTGCCAGCAGCACGGGGGGGTGGGGAACAGATACGCAGTATTTT
CASSTGGWGTDTQYF
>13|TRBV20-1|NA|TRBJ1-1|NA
TGCAGTGCTCGGATGACAGTGAACACTGAAGCTTTCTTT
CSARMTVNTEAFF
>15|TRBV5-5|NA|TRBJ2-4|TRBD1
TGTGCCAGCAGCTCTCCGGGACAGGCTAAAAACATTCAGTACTTC
CASSSPGQAKNIQYF
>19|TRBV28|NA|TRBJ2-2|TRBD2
TGTGCCAGCAGTTCCTTAGCGGGGGGATCGATTCAGAACACCGGGGAGCTGTTTTTT
CASSSLAGGSIQNTGELFF
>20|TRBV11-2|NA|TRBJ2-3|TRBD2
TGTGCCAGCAGTCCCAAACCCCCTCTAGCGGGGGGGCCGCGCACAGATACGCAGTATTTT
CASSPKPPLAGGPRTDTQYF
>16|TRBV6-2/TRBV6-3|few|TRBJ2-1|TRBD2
TGTGCCAGCAGAAAAGGGACTAGCGGGGGGGGAAATGAGCAGTTCTTC
CASRKGTSGGGNEQFF
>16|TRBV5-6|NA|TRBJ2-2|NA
TGTGCCAGCAGCTTGTCCTATATTGGGAACACCGGGGAGCTGTTTTTT
CASSLSYIGNTGELFF
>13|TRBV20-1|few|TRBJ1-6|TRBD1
TGCAGTGCTCCCCAGGGGGCGGATTCACCCCTCCACTTT
CSAPQGADSPLHF
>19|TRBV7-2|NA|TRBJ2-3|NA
TGTGCCAGCAGCTTACGCAGAGGGCTAACAAAGGGGATCACAGATACGCAGTATTTT
CASSLRRGLTKGITDTQYF
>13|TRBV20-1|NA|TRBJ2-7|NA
TGCAGTGCTATCAGTTACAGCGACACCGAGCAGTACTTC
CSAISYSDTEQYF
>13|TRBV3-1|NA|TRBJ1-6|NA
TGTGCCAGCAGCTCGGACAGCGTATCACCCCTCCACTTT
CASSSDSVSPLHF
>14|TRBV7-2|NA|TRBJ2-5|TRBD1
TGTGCCAGCAGCGATCGGACAGGGGGAGAGACCCAGTACTTC
CASSDRTGGETQYF
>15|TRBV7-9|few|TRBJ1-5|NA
TGTGCCAGCAGCCCTCAGGGAGGTCGCAATCAGCCCCAGCATTTT
CASSPQGGRNQPQHF
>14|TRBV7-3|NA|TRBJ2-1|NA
TGTGCCAGCAGACCCTCTCTAGCTAGTCATGAGCAGTTCTTC
CASRPSLASHEQFF
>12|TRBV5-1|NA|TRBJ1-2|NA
TGCGCCAGCGGAGAACTACGCTATGGCTACACCTTC
CASGELRYGYTF
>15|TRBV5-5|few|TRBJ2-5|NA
TGTGCCAGCAGCTTAGGGGGGGCCCTCCAAGAGACCCAGTACTTC
CASSLGGALQETQYF
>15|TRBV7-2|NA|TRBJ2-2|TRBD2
TGTGCCAGCAGCTTTTCTAGCGGGGCCCCCGGGGAGCTGTTTTTT
CASSFSSGAPGELFF
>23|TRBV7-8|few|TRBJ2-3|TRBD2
TGTGCCAGCAGACCAGACAGGCAGTGGCTAGCGGGGGGCAACATTACTAGCACAGATACGCAGTATTTT
CASRPDRQWLAGGNITSTDTQYF